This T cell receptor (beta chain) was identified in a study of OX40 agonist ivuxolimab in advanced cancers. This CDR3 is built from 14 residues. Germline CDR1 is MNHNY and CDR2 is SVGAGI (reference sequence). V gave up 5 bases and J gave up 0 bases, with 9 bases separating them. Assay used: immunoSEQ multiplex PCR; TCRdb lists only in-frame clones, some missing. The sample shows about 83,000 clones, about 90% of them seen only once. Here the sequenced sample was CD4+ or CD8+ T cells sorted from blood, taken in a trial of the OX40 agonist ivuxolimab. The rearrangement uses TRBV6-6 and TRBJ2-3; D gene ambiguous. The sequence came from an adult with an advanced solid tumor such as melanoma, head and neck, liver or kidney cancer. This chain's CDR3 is CASSDPGSTDTQYF. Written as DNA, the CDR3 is TGTGCCAGCAGTGATCCCGGTAGCACAGATACGCAGTATTTT.